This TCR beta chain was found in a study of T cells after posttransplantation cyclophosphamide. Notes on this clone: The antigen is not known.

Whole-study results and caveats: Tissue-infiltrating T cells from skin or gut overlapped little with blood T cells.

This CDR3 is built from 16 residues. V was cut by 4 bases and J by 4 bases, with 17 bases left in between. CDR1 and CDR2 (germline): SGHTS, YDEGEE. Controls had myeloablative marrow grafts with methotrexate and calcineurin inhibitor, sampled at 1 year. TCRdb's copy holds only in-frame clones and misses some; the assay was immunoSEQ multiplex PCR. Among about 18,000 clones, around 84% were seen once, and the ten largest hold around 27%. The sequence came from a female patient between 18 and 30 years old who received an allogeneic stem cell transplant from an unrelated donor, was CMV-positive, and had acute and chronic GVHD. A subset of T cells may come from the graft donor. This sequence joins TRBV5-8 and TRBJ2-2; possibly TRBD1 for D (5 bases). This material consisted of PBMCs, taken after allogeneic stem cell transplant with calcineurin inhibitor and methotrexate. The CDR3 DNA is TGTGCCAGCAGCCCAGGGATGGCCTCGAGCACCGGGGAGCTGTTTTTT. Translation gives CASSPGMASSTGELFF.